This is a list of T cell receptor beta chains from one sample in a study of cytomegalovirus exposure and HLA in healthy donors. Here immunoSEQ multiplex PCR was the method, and the copy in TCRdb shows in-frame clones only, minus some. In the table there are approximately 90,000 clones, over 75% of which are singletons. The sample consisted of PBMCs. The receptors shown here come from a boy between 10 and 17 years old in good health and CMV-seronegative. Both conserved end residues are part of each CDR3. Fields, in order: CDR3 length, clone size, J gene, V gene, D gene, CDR3 protein, CDR3 DNA. A D gene is named only where the DNA matches it firmly. Some rows have no size entry. The others give once, few or many, or a class for an expanded clone.

>14|few|TRBJ1-1|TRBV6-1|TRBD1
CASCPGTGGTEAFF
TGTGCCAGTTGCCCCGGGACAGGGGGCACTGAAGCTTTCTTT
>14|.|TRBJ1-4|TRBV9|.
CASGVGSSNEKLFF
TGTGCCAGCGGGGTAGGCAGTTCTAATGAAAAACTGTTTTTT
>12|.|TRBJ1-2|TRBV7-9|TRBD1
CASDREDYGYTF
TGTGCCAGCGACAGGGAGGACTATGGCTACACCTTC
>16|few|TRBJ2-7|TRBV4-3|.
CASSQDLGGSSYEQYF
TGCGCCAGCAGCCAAGATCTGGGGGGTTCTTCCTACGAGCAGTACTTC
>16|.|TRBJ2-1|TRBV7-6|TRBD1
CASSLSGTGDYNEQFF
TGTGCCAGCAGCTTATCCGGGACAGGGGACTACAATGAGCAGTTCTTC
>15|.|TRBJ1-5|TRBV2|.
CASRLFTGTKQPQHF
TGTGCCAGCAGACTTTTTACAGGGACAAAGCAGCCCCAGCATTTT
>16|.|TRBJ1-1|TRBV5-4|TRBD1
CASSDRGRGVNTEAFF
TGTGCCAGCAGCGACAGGGGTCGGGGAGTGAACACTGAAGCTTTCTTT
>14|.|TRBJ2-1|TRBV15|TRBD1
CATSRPTGPGEQFF
TGTGCCACCAGCAGACCGACAGGGCCGGGTGAGCAGTTCTTC
>14|.|TRBJ1-2|TRBV6-1|TRBD1
CASSAGTGNYGYTF
TGTGCCAGCAGTGCAGGGACAGGGAACTATGGCTACACCTTC
>11|.|TRBJ2-7|TRBV27|.
CASSLGGEQYF
TGTGCCAGCAGTTTAGGGGGGGAGCAGTACTTC
>16|.|TRBJ2-2|TRBV2|.
CASSGLGPPNTGELFF
TGTGCCAGCAGTGGGTTGGGGCCCCCTAACACCGGGGAGCTGTTTTTT
>14|.|TRBJ2-7|TRBV30|.
CAWTPVGVWDEQYF
TGTGCCTGGACCCCAGTAGGGGTTTGGGACGAGCAGTACTTC
>14|.|TRBJ2-2|TRBV7-6|.
CASSLLAGVLELFF
TGTGCCAGCAGCTTATTGGCCGGGGTTCTGGAGCTGTTTTTT
>17|.|TRBJ1-2|TRBV5-1|.
CASSLEGGVASNYGYTF
TGCGCCAGCAGCTTGGAGGGGGGGGTCGCATCCAACTATGGCTACACCTTC
>16|.|TRBJ1-2|TRBV4-1|TRBD1
CASSPGQGGELRGYTF
TGCGCCAGCAGCCCTGGACAGGGGGGCGAGTTAAGAGGCTACACCTTC
>10|.|TRBJ2-7|TRBV29-1|.
CSVVPNEQYF
TGCAGCGTTGTTCCCAACGAGCAGTACTTC
>13|.|TRBJ2-2|TRBV29-1|TRBD2
CSVEDGGVGELFF
TGCAGCGTTGAAGATGGGGGGGTCGGGGAGCTGTTTTTT
>16|.|TRBJ1-2|TRBV7-2|TRBD1
CASSLGRDRENYGYTF
TGTGCCAGCAGCTTGGGCCGGGACAGGGAAAACTATGGCTACACCTTC
>16|.|TRBJ1-6|TRBV4-1|TRBD1
CASSHPDREYNSPLHF
TGCGCCAGCAGCCACCCGGACAGGGAATATAATTCACCCCTCCACTTT
>17|.|TRBJ2-7|TRBV4-3|TRBD1
CASSQDGQGRGSYEQYF
TGCGCCAGCAGCCAAGATGGACAGGGGAGAGGTTCCTACGAGCAGTACTTC
>15|once|TRBJ1-1|TRBV29-1|TRBD1
CSVEPDRGMNTEAFF
TGCAGCGTGGAACCGGACAGGGGCATGAACACTGAAGCTTTCTTT
>14|.|TRBJ2-7|TRBV29-1|TRBD2
CSVEIAGVSYEQYF
TGCAGCGTTGAAATAGCGGGAGTCTCCTACGAGCAGTACTTC
>12|.|TRBJ1-1|TRBV28|.
CASGQTNTEAFF
TGTGCCAGCGGACAGACGAACACTGAAGCTTTCTTT
>14|.|TRBJ2-1|TRBV6-5|.
CASSYGLPRNEQFF
TGTGCCAGCAGTTACGGGCTGCCAAGGAATGAGCAGTTCTTC
>13|.|TRBJ1-1|TRBV6-5|.
CASSFGGNTEAFF
TGTGCCAGCAGCTTCGGGGGGAACACTGAAGCTTTCTTT
>18|.|TRBJ2-1|TRBV7-9|TRBD1
CASSSLAGTGDSYNEQFF
TGTGCCAGCAGCTCCTTGGCCGGGACAGGTGACTCCTACAATGAGCAGTTCTTC
>15|.|TRBJ1-2|TRBV6-6|TRBD1
CASSYPTGQNYGYTF
TGTGCCAGCAGTTACCCGACAGGGCAGAACTATGGCTACACCTTC
>19|.|TRBJ2-3|TRBV9|TRBD2
CASSALVGLADSGTDTQYF
TGTGCCAGCAGCGCCTTGGTTGGACTAGCGGACTCAGGGACAGATACGCAGTATTTT
>15|.|TRBJ2-3|TRBV28|TRBD1
CASSLGQVVSDTQYF
TGTGCCAGCAGCCTAGGACAGGTCGTCTCAGATACGCAGTATTTT
>15|once|TRBJ2-7|TRBV15|TRBD1
CATSTGTAVSYEQYF
TGTGCCACCAGCACCGGGACAGCAGTCTCCTACGAGCAGTACTTC
>16|.|TRBJ1-4|TRBV7-6|.
CASSPGPTAAGEKLFF
TGTGCCAGCAGCCCTGGGCCTACCGCAGCAGGTGAAAAACTGTTTTTT
>12|.|TRBJ1-6|TRBV6-1|.
CASREGNSPLHF
TGTGCCTCCCGGGAGGGAAATTCACCCCTCCACTTT